This TCR beta chain was identified in a study of identifying expanded T cells in peripheral blood (dated by TCRdb to 2018 to 2020). Context from the whole study: Separate aliquots of the same genomic DNA pool were sequenced to produce technical replicates, and four replicates were compared in pairs. Here is what the overall study found, with its caveats: It was expected by the authors that biological variance in healthy repertoires might increase further over much longer intervals, such as months to years. The beta-binomial model significantly reduced the number of clones called differentially abundant and the false-positive rate across all healthy-donor time intervals. Variance in clone template counts between approximately two-week samples significantly increased with total template count across all healthy donors. The binomial model flagged roughly 1.2 differentially abundant clones between technical replicates but about 15 over around two weeks and 19 to 20 over approximately 4 weeks.

During the collection period, no infections or other immune events were recorded for the healthy donors. Time-dependent variance in a beta-binomial model of T-cell clone differential abundance was calibrated using healthy-donor blood repertoires as a training cohort. There were around ten healthy donors in the training cohort, of whom 3 were female and 7 were male. Donor ages ranged from about 25 to 64 years, with an average of roughly 46 years. Whole blood from each healthy donor was obtained from a commercial supplier and was collected at three time points around 2 weeks apart. Genomic DNA was extracted from unsorted whole blood for immunosequencing. This clone came up once. Its target antigen remains unknown. No clone much larger than this one lies a single base away; base qualities are absent. The CDR3 runs 16 residues from the cysteine to the phenylalanine. Here the CDR3 DNA is all that survives: 48 bases in frame from base 1. V loses 0 bases at its end and J loses 5 bases; junction bases beyond the gene matches: 6. CDR1 SGHAT and CDR2 FQNNGV are derived from the germline V gene.

TCRbeta CDR3 regions were profiled by bias-controlled multiplex PCR amplification of genomic DNA with the immunoSEQ Assay. The original methods were these. The absolute abundance of each unique TCRbeta CDR3 region was quantified after sequences were collapsed and filtered. Differential abundance was tested with two models: a binomial (Fisher-equivalent) model and a beta-binomial model that adds time-dependent variance fitted from healthy donors. Clones with fewer than 5 combined templates were removed, and a clone was called differentially abundant if the clone's Benjamini-Hochberg FDR was below 0.01. The form v = (b*log(k)+a)^2 was used to model beta-binomial variance as a function of total template count across the two samples. Not all clones reach the TCRdb copy of this immuneACCESS table, which keeps in-frame sequences only. Checked studies attribute under half of the gap to unresolved V genes and leave the rest unexplained. Clonal size and the V and J genes are those of that table, whereas D and trimming came from the DNA. This sample is represented by over 100,000 clones; around 89% of them were singletons. The ten largest clones take up just under 8.5% of the sample.

Sequenced input: blood. The chain uses TRBV11-2 and TRBJ2-1; TRBD2 fits 8 bases in the junction. The TCR originated in a person aged 18 to 70 in good health. Read as DNA, the sequence is TGTGCCAGCAGCTTAGATTACGGGGGGGGTAACAATGAGCAGTTCTTC. Its amino acids are CASSLDYGGGNNEQFF.